Shown below are 10 T cell receptor beta chains from a single sample sequenced in a study of TIL therapy for anti-PD-1-resistant metastatic lung cancer. The libraries were made with immunoSEQ v3. Only in-frame clones appear in the TCRdb table, and some are missing; sequencing was by immunoSEQ multiplex PCR. This table has some 50,000 clones, 65% to 80% appearing once. Specified time point: pre-treatment sample, taken before nivolumab and TIL therapy. The sequencing here drew on blood, taken at baseline. The receptors come from an older man with non-small cell lung cancer.

This clone was observed a handful of times. V usage is TRBV19 and J usage is TRBJ1-5; a weak D match, TRBD1 (5 bases). CDR3 size: 11 residues. With 9 bases removed from V and 4 bases from J, the gap between germline ends came to 7 bases. Germline CDR1 reads LNHDA; CDR2 reads SQIVND (reference sequence). This chain's CDR3 is CASQGNQPQHF. CDR3 sequence (DNA): TGTGCCAGCCAGGGAAATCAGCCCCAGCATTTT.

V usage is TRBV27 and J usage is TRBJ2-3, with 7 positions matching TRBD2. The germline CDR1 and CDR2 sequences are MNHEY and SMNVEV (reference sequence). Trimming removed 1 base from V and 0 bases from J; junction bases left unmatched: 19. The CDR3 has 21 residues. The CDR3 here is CASSLCSRERFDVISTDTQYF. Here the CDR3 DNA reads TGTGCCAGCAGTTTATGTTCGCGGGAGAGGTTCGACGTAATAAGCACAGATACGCAGTATTTT.

A word on this clone: The identical CDR3 is also encoded by other nucleotide sequences in the sample. This rearrangement joins TRBV6-5 to TRBJ1-4; D ambiguous. The CDR3 is 15 amino acids. CDR1 is MNHEY, CDR2 SVGAGI, per germline. V was pared by 2 bases and J by 0 bases, with 7 bases between. The CDR3 sequence: CASSYGGATNEKLFF. The CDR3 nucleotides read TGTGCCAGCAGTTACGGCGGGGCAACTAATGAAAAACTGTTTTTT.

V usage is TRBV5-1 and J usage is TRBJ2-7; a weak D match, TRBD2 (5 bases). The V gene's germline CDR1 is SGHRS and CDR2 YFSETQ. The CDR3 has 14 amino acids. Trimming pared 5 bases from V and 4 bases from J, leaving 16 bases between. CDR3 nucleotides: TGCGCCAGCAGTTCCCCGGGAACACAATACGAGCAGTACTTC. Amino acid sequence: CASSSPGTQYEQYF.

This chain's CDR3 is CATTEGLAGSYEQYF. CDR3 bases: TGTGCCACCACCGAGGGACTAGCGGGATCCTACGAGCAGTACTTC. This rearrangement joins TRBV15 to TRBJ2-7; 13 bases map to TRBD2. The CDR3 has 15 residues. After removal of 7 bases from V and 1 base from J, the junction contained 4 bases not matched to a gene. Germline assignment: CDR1 LNHNV and CDR2 YYDKDF (reference sequence).

The chain employs TRBV5-6 and TRBJ1-1; D unclear. Per germline, CDR1 SGHDT and CDR2 YYEEEE. V was shortened by 7 bases and J by 4 bases, with 14 bases between the two germline ends. The CDR3 covers 13 residues. The CDR3 spells CASSRGTITEAFF. In DNA form, the CDR3 reads TGTGCCAGCTCCCGGGGAACAATCACTGAAGCTTTCTTT.

The chain has TRBV28 and TRBJ1-4; weak D call: TRBD1 (6 bases). V lost 5 bases and J 0 bases, leaving 16 bases between the germline ends. Germline CDR1 is MDHEN and CDR2 is SYDVKM. This CDR3 is 17 amino acids long. Here the CDR3 reads CASSALQGGATNEKLFF. The CDR3, as DNA: TGTGCCAGCAGTGCACTACAGGGAGGGGCAACTAATGAAAAACTGTTTTTT.

There are a few counts of this clone. V usage is TRBV5-1 and J usage is TRBJ1-5; 7 bases are a match to TRBD1. Germline V gene data show CDR1 as SGHRS and CDR2 as YFSETQ. The V segment lost 1 base and the J segment 4 bases; nucleotides outside the gene matches: 2. This CDR3 is built from 14 residues. As DNA, the CDR3 is TGCGCCAGCAGCTTGACAGGGGTTAATCAGCCCCAGCATTTT. It yields the protein CASSLTGVNQPQHF. The full variable domain, completed using reference TRBV5-1 and TRBJ1-5, is KAGVTQTPRYLIKTRGQQVTLSCSPISGHRSVSWYQQTPGQGLQFLFEYFSETQRNKGNFPGRFSGRQFSNSRSEMNVSTLELGDSALYLCASSLTGVNQPQHFGDGTRLSIL.

The CDR3 DNA sequence: TGTGCCAGCAGCTTAGGAACCTCTTCCGATACGCAGTATTTT. Translating it yields CASSLGTSSDTQYF. The chain combines TRBV11-2 with TRBJ2-3; D gene unclear. The CDR3 is 14 residues long. Germline CDR1 SGHAT, CDR2 FQNNGV. Trimming left V 1 base short and J 6 bases short, with 11 bases between.

In its sample, this clone was seen a few times. This chain connects TRBV5-8 to TRBJ1-5; 7 bases are shared with TRBD1. Germline CDR1 reads SGHTS; CDR2 reads YDEGEE. The CDR3 runs 15 residues. V lost 4 bases to trimming and J lost 4 bases; unmatched junction nucleotides: 8. The CDR3 sequence is CASSLIRQGNQPQHF. For the CDR3, the DNA is TGTGCCAGCAGCCTTATTCGACAGGGTAATCAGCCCCAGCATTTT.